This T cell receptor (beta chain) comes out of a study of T cell responses to AZD1222 COVID-19 vaccine. The sample holds one count of this clone. The data were produced by immunoSEQ multiplex PCR, yet TCRdb's version contains in-frame clones alone and is incomplete. The repertoire holds around 150,000 clones, with more than 90% as singletons. V was cut by 2 bases and J by 1 base, with 9 bases left in between. The V gene's germline CDR1 is MRHNA and CDR2 SNTAGT. The CDR3 consists of 16 residues. The rearrangement uses TRBV6-4 and TRBJ2-6, with a possible D match to TRBD1 (5 bases). The clonotype originates from an adult in good health. This sample comprised peripheral blood, obtained on day 0 of AZD1222 vaccination. The CDR3 loop is CASSDETASGANVLTF. Written as DNA, the CDR3 is TGTGCCAGCAGTGACGAGACAGCTTCTGGGGCCAACGTCCTGACTTTC.